Included here is one T cell receptor beta chain sequence, with context. The CDR3 extends over 13 amino acids. V lost 1 base and J lost 6, with 7 bases in between. Germline V CDR1 and CDR2: LNHDA, SQIVND (reference sequence). The data stem from a study of radiotherapy plus CTLA-4 blockade in lung cancer. Each patient with chemo-refractory metastatic non-small-cell lung cancer was treated with focal radiation plus CTLA-4 blockade using ipilimumab. Only in-frame clones appear in the TCRdb table, and some are missing; sequencing was by immunoSEQ multiplex PCR. The data contain around 72,000 clones, around 82% of them seen just once; the ten biggest clones take up 7.1%.

The source is a human donor with non-small cell lung cancer who had a complete response to radiotherapy plus ipilimumab. The material was peripheral blood, obtained from a patient treated with radiotherapy plus ipilimumab. This chain joins TRBV19 and TRBJ2-1; D remains unclear. Written as DNA, the CDR3 is TGTGCCAGTAGTATAGTATCGGGCAATGAGCAGTTCTTC. Translation: CASSIVSGNEQFF.